A selection of T cell receptor beta chains follows, all from one sample in a study of lymphopenia after photon versus proton radiotherapy. Using immunoSEQ multiplex PCR, the repertoire was profiled, and TCRdb retains in-frame clones only, with some absent. This sample has some 16,000 clones, with about 79% found just once. Sample: peripheral blood, taken from a patient treated with proton-based radiotherapy. The origin of the receptors is a man in his sixties or seventies with pancreatic cancer. The CDR3 runs from the conserved cysteine through the conserved F or W. Fields, in order: V gene, J gene, D gene, clone size, CDR3 DNA, CDR3 protein. The D gene is left open where the match is weak. Size tells how often a clone was seen (once, few, many) or the class of an expanded clone, and some rows leave it out.

TRBV9,TRBJ1-3,.,.,TGTGCCAGCAGCACCTCTGGAAACACCATATATTTT,CASSTSGNTIYF
TRBV6-1,TRBJ1-1,.,.,TGTGCCAGCAGTGTTACCCGGGGGACTGAAGCTTTCTTT,CASSVTRGTEAFF
TRBV6-6,TRBJ1-5,.,.,TGTGCCAGCAGTTTGAGGGGAGGGGCAGTTCAGCCCCAGCATTTT,CASSLRGGAVQPQHF
TRBV6-5,TRBJ1-1,.,.,TGTGCCAGCAGTTACTTGGGGTACTCTGAAGCTTTCTTT,CASSYLGYSEAFF
TRBV7-9,TRBJ2-1,.,.,TGTGCCAGCAGCTTCCCCCTGGCTCGGACGAGGGCGGACCATGAGCAGTTCTTC,CASSFPLARTRADHEQFF
TRBV4-1,TRBJ2-1,.,.,TGCGCCAGCAGCCAGGGGCTCAGGGGCTCCTTTCGGCGTGAGCAGTTCTTC,CASSQGLRGSFRREQFF
TRBV2,TRBJ1-1,.,.,TGTGCCAGCAGTGAGAGGAGTTTCGGAGGGGGAGAGGGGAACACTGAAGCTTTCTTT,CASSERSFGGGEGNTEAFF
TRBV10-2,TRBJ2-7,.,.,TGCGCCAGCAAGGGGGGAAGGAACGAGCAGTACTTC,CASKGGRNEQYF
TRBV18,TRBJ1-1,.,.,TGTGCCAGCTCACCGGGCACGGTGAACACTGAAGCTTTCTTT,CASSPGTVNTEAFF
TRBV5-4,TRBJ1-1,.,.,TGTGCCAGCAGCTTGTTTTCAGGGGTGAACACTGAAGCTTTCTTT,CASSLFSGVNTEAFF
TRBV6-5,TRBJ2-7,.,.,TGTGCCAGCAGTTACTCTGGGCAGTCGAGCTCCTACGAGCAGTACTTC,CASSYSGQSSSYEQYF
TRBV15,TRBJ2-1,TRBD1,.,TGTGCCACCAGCGCACAGGGGGGCAATGAGCAGTTCTTC,CATSAQGGNEQFF
TRBV7-6,TRBJ1-2,TRBD1,.,TGTACCAGCAGCCCCAGACGGGACAGGCTCAACTATGGCTACACCTTC,CTSSPRRDRLNYGYTF
TRBV2,TRBJ1-4,.,once,TGTGCCAGCAGTGGGGTAACACAGGCAACTAATGAAAAACTGTTTTTT,CASSGVTQATNEKLFF
TRBV7-6,TRBJ2-7,TRBD2,.,TGTGCCAGCAGCTCCGCTAGCGGGGGTGCCACCTACGAGCAGTACTTC,CASSSASGGATYEQYF
TRBV5-6,TRBJ2-7,TRBD1,.,TGTGCCAGCAGCTCGGGATGGACAGGGCGCTTGTCCTACGAGCAGTACTTC,CASSSGWTGRLSYEQYF
TRBV11-3,TRBJ2-5,TRBD1,.,TGTGCCAGCAGCACAAACAGGGGCCAAGAGACCCAGTACTTC,CASSTNRGQETQYF
TRBV18,TRBJ1-3,.,.,TGTGCCAGCTCCCCGGCGGCTGGAAACACCATATATTTT,CASSPAAGNTIYF
TRBV11-2,TRBJ1-2,.,.,TGTGCCAGCAGCTCCACGGGGCGCTACACCTTC,CASSSTGRYTF
TRBV6-1,TRBJ1-1,.,.,TGTGCCAGCATCACCCAAGGAGGGGAAGCTTTCTTT,CASITQGGEAFF
TRBV19,TRBJ2-7,.,.,TGTGCCAGTAGTATCGTCCCGGGCAGGGGAAGCGACGAGCAGTACTTC,CASSIVPGRGSDEQYF
TRBV18,TRBJ2-1,.,.,TGTGCCAGCTCACCACCCGGGCTTTACAATGAGCAGTTCTTC,CASSPPGLYNEQFF
TRBV9,TRBJ2-1,TRBD2,.,TGTGCCAGCAGCGTAGATCCCCTAGCGGGATCGATGGAGCAGTTCTTC,CASSVDPLAGSMEQFF
TRBV10-3,TRBJ2-3,TRBD2,.,TGTGCCATCAGTGAGGCGGGGGGGCACGGAGATACGCAGTATTTT,CAISEAGGHGDTQYF
TRBV6-1,TRBJ2-5,.,.,TGTGCCAGCACCGGCCGGCAGGCGAGGGAGACCCAGTACTTC,CASTGRQARETQYF
TRBV27,TRBJ1-1,TRBD1,few,TGTGCCAGCGGGACAGCTGTACCCCCTGAAGCTTTCTTT,CASGTAVPPEAFF
TRBV6-5,TRBJ2-1,TRBD1,.,TGTGCCAGCAGTTCCGCGGACAGGGGGCCCTACAATGAGCAGTTCTTC,CASSSADRGPYNEQFF
TRBV19,TRBJ1-2,.,.,TGTGCCAGTACCCCGGGGCGGGGTACCTATGGCTACACCTTC,CASTPGRGTYGYTF
TRBV7-2,TRBJ2-2,.,.,TGTGCCAGCAGCTTACGTTTTAGACCCGGGGAGCTGTTTTTT,CASSLRFRPGELFF
TRBV5-5,TRBJ1-4,.,.,TGTGCCAGCAGCACGGGACGGCTTAATGAAAAACTGTTTTTT,CASSTGRLNEKLFF
TRBV11-2,TRBJ2-7,TRBD1,.,TGTGCCAGCAGCTTAGCGGGACAGGGTTCCTACGAGCAGTACTTC,CASSLAGQGSYEQYF
TRBV7-3,TRBJ2-5,TRBD2,.,TGTGCCAGCAGCTTAAATAGCGGGGAGGCCGGGGAGACCCAGTACTTC,CASSLNSGEAGETQYF
TRBV18,TRBJ2-3,TRBD2,.,TGTGCCAGCTCACCTCTGACTAGCGGGAGGGCCGACGAAACGCAGTATTTT,CASSPLTSGRADETQYF
TRBV2,TRBJ1-2,.,once,TGTGCCAGCAGTGAAGACAGGCCCTATGGCTACACCTTC,CASSEDRPYGYTF
TRBV6-1,TRBJ2-7,.,once,TGTGCCAGCCCTAGGGGGGAAGGAGCCCAGCAGTACTTC,CASPRGEGAQQYF
TRBV7-9,TRBJ1-1,TRBD1,.,TGTGCCAGCAGCTTCCCGGTAAGGGGGCCTGAAGCTTTCTTT,CASSFPVRGPEAFF